One sample yielded the 26 T cell receptor beta chains listed below, sequenced in a study of T cell responses to AZD1222 COVID-19 vaccine (dated by TCRdb to about 2021). The time point label here, explained by the study, means: baseline before first vaccination. To prepare the library, the immunoSEQ multiplex PCR assay was applied. The table was pulled from immuneACCESS by TCRdb, which kept in-frame rearrangements only. Such tables lose some clones; where checked, under half of the loss comes from unresolved V genes, and the rest has no known cause. A total of about 160,000 clones appear in this sample, approximately 90% of them only once. Together, the top ten hold around 4% of the sample. The sample here was peripheral blood, taken on day 0 of AZD1222 vaccination. The receptors shown here come from an adult in good health.

The J gene is TRBJ2-6, the V gene TRBV11-3; tentatively, D is TRBD1 or TRBD2 (6 bases each). In germline, CDR1 is SGHNT, CDR2 YENEEA. V was trimmed by 8 bases and J by 3 bases, leaving 8 bases between them. The CDR3 runs 13 residues. The CDR3 loop reads CASEGGGANVLTF. CDR3 nucleotide sequence: TGTGCCAGCGAGGGGGGTGGGGCCAACGTCCTGACTTTC.

The rearrangement uses TRBV7-9 and TRBJ2-6, with D unclear. This CDR3 contains 15 residues. Germline V CDR1 and CDR2: SEHNR, FQNEAQ (reference sequence). Trimming removed 0 bases at V and 4 bases at J, with 7 bases between. Here the CDR3 reads CASSLAGVGANVLTF. CDR3 bases: TGTGCCAGCAGCTTAGCTGGGGTAGGGGCCAACGTCCTGACTTTC.

The rearrangement uses TRBV7-2 and TRBJ1-6; D is possibly TRBD1 (5 bases). The CDR3 runs 11 residues. V lost 3 bases and J 15 bases, leaving 9 bases between the germline ends. The germline V gene encodes CDR1 SGHTA and CDR2 FQGNSA. CDR3 bases: TGTGCCAGCAGCTTGGGGCAGAACCTCCACTTT. Translation gives CASSLGQNLHF.

J is TRBJ1-5 and V is TRBV7-2; D possibly corresponds to TRBD1 (5 bases). Germline V gene lookup returns CDR1 SGHTA and CDR2 FQGNSA. The CDR3 contains 13 residues. Trimming pared 6 bases from V and 3 bases from J, leaving 9 bases between. The CDR3 loop reads CASSRQINQPQHF. The DNA of the CDR3 is TGTGCCAGCAGTAGACAGATCAATCAGCCCCAGCATTTT.

This rearrangement joins TRBV28 to TRBJ2-7; no clear D. Germline lookup yields CDR1 MDHEN and CDR2 SYDVKM. This CDR3 spans 12 amino acids. Trimming left V 6 bases short and J 4 bases short, with 10 bases between. The CDR3 DNA reads as TGTGCCAGCAGCCTAGTGAAATACGAGCAGTACTTC. This gives the protein CASSLVKYEQYF.

The gene calls are TRBV7-6 and TRBJ2-5; D unclear. The CDR3 is 12 residues long. Between the trimmed V and J ends, which lost 4 bases and 4 bases, there was a span of 7 bases. The V gene's germline CDR1 is SGHVS and CDR2 FNYEAQ. CDR3 sequence (DNA): TGTGCCAGCAGCTCGGACGGAGAGACCCAGTACTTC. Protein: CASSSDGETQYF.

The chain is built from TRBV24-1 and TRBJ2-7; 8 bases are shared with TRBD1. The CDR3 contains 15 residues. Germline CDR1 reads KGHDR; CDR2 reads SFDVKD. Trimming removed 5 bases from V and 5 bases from J; junction bases left unmatched: 10. The CDR3, as DNA: TGTGCCACCAGTGTGCGGGAACAGGGGGACGACGAGCAGTACTTC. Its protein is CATSVREQGDDEQYF.

The rearrangement joins TRBV18 to TRBJ1-1; D gene ambiguous. This CDR3 comprises 11 residues. Per the germline V gene, CDR1 is KGHSH and CDR2 is LQKENI. V was cut by 5 bases and J by 3 bases, with 4 bases left in between. The CDR3: CASSSDTEAFF. CDR3 nucleotide sequence: TGTGCCAGCTCATCCGACACTGAAGCTTTCTTT.

This clone was recorded once. The chain couples TRBV5-1 to TRBJ1-4; D possibly corresponds to TRBD1 (5 bases). Trimming took 1 base from V and 8 from J, leaving 24 bases between them. The CDR3 totals 18 residues. Germline loops: CDR1 SGHRS, CDR2 YFSETQ. The CDR3 sequence is CASSLTLLGAAQMEKLFF. The CDR3, as DNA: TGCGCCAGCAGCTTGACCCTATTAGGGGCAGCCCAAATGGAAAAACTGTTTTTT.

The chain couples TRBV11-2 to TRBJ2-7; D remains unclear. CDR3 length: 11 residues. Trimming took 2 bases from V and 6 from J, leaving 5 bases between them. Germline CDR1 reads SGHAT; CDR2 reads FQNNGV. The CDR3 is CASSLYGEQYF. For the CDR3, the DNA is TGTGCCAGCAGCTTATATGGCGAGCAGTACTTC.

This chain links TRBV29-1 with TRBJ1-1; D is possibly TRBD1 (5 bases). Per the germline V gene, CDR1 is SQVTM and CDR2 is ANQGSEA. The CDR3 has 11 amino acids. Trimming left V 4 bases short and J 3 bases short, with 6 bases between. Here the CDR3 DNA reads TGCAGCGTTGGGGGGGACACTGAAGCTTTCTTT. Its translation: CSVGGDTEAFF.

This clone was observed a few times. V usage is TRBV10-3 and J usage is TRBJ2-1, with D perhaps TRBD1 or TRBD2 (5 bases each). The CDR3 is 17 amino acids. In germline, CDR1 is ENHRY, CDR2 SYGVKD. V lost 3 bases and J lost 1, with 16 bases in between. CDR3 region: CAISDKGGTGSYNEQFF. The CDR3 DNA is TGTGCCATCAGTGATAAAGGTGGGACCGGATCCTACAATGAGCAGTTCTTC.

V gene TRBV9 combines with J gene TRBJ1-4, with unresolved D. CDR1 is SGDLS and CDR2 is YYNGEE in the germline V gene. Trimming stripped 2 bases from V and 8 bases from J, with 10 bases between. This CDR3 region has 13 residues. DNA for the CDR3: TGTGCCAGCAGCGTTGGGGTAGGGGAAAAACTGTTTTTT. It codes for CASSVGVGEKLFF.

Points on this clone: Other DNA sequences in the sample encode the same CDR3. V gene TRBV11-3 combines with J gene TRBJ2-1; 12 bases align to TRBD2. J gave up 8 bases and V 5 bases, and 7 bases lay outside the gene matches. Germline-derived CDR1 and CDR2 are SGHNT and YENEEA. This CDR3 is built from 15 residues. The CDR3 coding sequence is TGTGCCAGCAGCGAAGGACTAGCGGGGCGTGATGAGCAGTTCTTC. Its protein is CASSEGLAGRDEQFF.

The J gene is TRBJ2-7, the V gene TRBV28, with D uncertain. The CDR3 sequence is 12 residues long. Trimming removed 2 bases at V and 6 bases at J, with 8 bases between. CDR1 MDHEN and CDR2 SYDVKM come from the germline V gene. The CDR3 sequence is CASSLLTTEQYF. The CDR3 nucleotides read TGTGCCAGCAGTTTACTCACAACCGAGCAGTACTTC. Drawing the rest from reference TRBV28 and TRBJ2-7, the complete variable domain is DVKVTQSSRYLVKRTGEKVFLECVQDMDHENMFWYRQDPGLGLRLIYFSYDVKMKEKGDIPEGYSVSREKKERFSLILESASTNQTSMYLCASSLLTTEQYFGPGTRLTVT.

The J gene is TRBJ2-1, the V gene TRBV19, with TRBD2 matching over 12 bases. Germline V gene lookup returns CDR1 LNHDA and CDR2 SQIVND (reference sequence). The CDR3 loop spans 17 amino acids. The junction had 16 bases not matched to a gene; V was cut back by 9 bases and J by 7 bases. CDR3 loop: CASRGWGLAGVENEQFF. The CDR3 DNA is TGTGCCAGCCGAGGATGGGGACTAGCGGGCGTCGAGAATGAGCAGTTCTTC.

The chain joins TRBV27 to TRBJ1-1; TRBD1 matches 8 bases. J lost 1 base, V lost 6 bases, and 4 bases had no gene match. This CDR3 has 14 amino acids. CDR1 is MNHEY and CDR2 is SMNVEV in the germline V gene (reference sequence). The CDR3 DNA reads as TGTGCCAGCAGCTGGACAGGGAAGAACACTGAAGCTTTCTTT. It codes for CASSWTGKNTEAFF.

The chain employs TRBV5-1 and TRBJ1-4; 7 bases agree with TRBD1. CDR1 and CDR2 (germline): SGHRS, YFSETQ. The CDR3 has 14 amino acids. After removal of 4 bases from V and 6 bases from J, the junction contained 6 bases not matched to a gene. The CDR3 region is CASSRQGRDEKLFF. In nucleotides, the CDR3 is TGCGCCAGCAGCCGACAGGGACGTGATGAAAAACTGTTTTTT.

This clone was found once. V is TRBV2 and J is TRBJ1-5; TRBD1 might be the D (6 bases). This CDR3 spans 15 amino acids. Germline lookup yields CDR1 SNHLY and CDR2 FYNNEI. The ends were cut back, 7 bases at V and 2 bases at J, with 15 bases in the middle. Here the CDR3 reads CASKGGTAGNQPQHF. CDR3 coding DNA: TGTGCCAGCAAGGGGGGCACCGCGGGCAATCAGCCCCAGCATTTT.

The genes are TRBV7-3 and TRBJ1-1; D is unresolved. The germline V gene has CDR1 SGHTA and CDR2 FQGTGA. CDR3 size: 14 residues. Trimming stripped 5 bases from V and 3 bases from J, with 13 bases between. The CDR3 sequence is CASSPEAGYTEAFF. The CDR3 nucleotides read TGTGCCAGCAGCCCCGAGGCGGGCTACACTGAAGCTTTCTTT.

This rearrangement joins TRBV29-1 to TRBJ2-2, with TRBD1 identical over 8 bases. CDR3 size: 13 residues. Germline-derived CDR1 and CDR2 are SQVTM and ANQGSEA. J was trimmed by 5 bases and V by 7 bases; bases with no gene match: 6. CDR3 sequence reads: CSARDRQTGELFF. CDR3 sequence (DNA): TGCAGCGCCCGGGACAGGCAAACCGGGGAGCTGTTTTTT.

V gene TRBV5-1 combines with J gene TRBJ2-5; D perhaps matches TRBD1 (6 bases). This CDR3 contains 15 residues. Germline V gene lookup returns CDR1 SGHRS and CDR2 YFSETQ. V lost 3 bases and J lost 1, with 13 bases in between. CDR3 bases: TGCGCCAGCAGCTCTACAGGGCGCTCCCAAGAGACCCAGTACTTC. Residues: CASSSTGRSQETQYF.

V and J are TRBV19 and TRBJ2-2, with D unclear. CDR1 is LNHDA, CDR2 SQIVND, per germline (reference sequence). V was clipped by 0 bases and J by 9 bases, with 5 bases between them. The CDR3 consists of 12 residues. The CDR3 DNA reads as TGTGCCAGTAGTATAGAAGACAGGGAGCTGTTTTTT. It encodes CASSIEDRELFF.

The chain is built from TRBV24-1 and TRBJ1-1; no clear D. The CDR3 runs to 12 residues. V lost 4 bases to trimming and J lost 11 bases, with 13 bases between them. From germline, CDR1 is KGHDR and CDR2 SFDVKD. CDR3 DNA sequence: TGTGCCACCAGTGAAAACGGGCTTTCGGCTTTCTTT. Translation: CATSENGLSAFF.

The rearrangement links TRBV6-5 to TRBJ1-2; 10 bases match TRBD1. The germline CDR1 and CDR2 sequences are MNHEY and SVGAGI. J was trimmed by 8 bases and V by 6 bases; bases with no gene match: 6. The CDR3 spans 13 residues. CDR3 residues: CASSKDRGLGYTF. In nucleotides, the CDR3 is TGTGCCAGCAGCAAAGACAGGGGGCTCGGCTACACCTTC.

This chain joins TRBV20-1 and TRBJ2-3; possibly TRBD1 for D (5 bases). The V and J ends lost 3 bases and 0 bases respectively, with 10 bases between them. The CDR3 has 14 residues. In germline, CDR1 is DFQATT, CDR2 SNEGSKA (reference sequence). The CDR3 coding sequence is TGCAGTGCTAGTGGGGCAGCTAGCACAGATACGCAGTATTTT. Translated: CSASGAASTDTQYF.